This T cell receptor beta chain is drawn from a study of shared clonotypes between healthy human individuals. Trimming cost V 0 bases and J 0 bases, with 14 bases left between them. CDR1 is MNHGY, CDR2 SVAAGI, per germline. CDR3 length equals 18 residues. Assay: immunoSEQ multiplex PCR; the TCRdb copy retains only in-frame clones and omits some. The sample carries over a million clones, 96% recorded once. The chain carries TRBV6-9 and TRBJ2-2; D remains unclear. This TCR was recovered from a man younger than 45 in good health. Sequenced input: naive CD4+ T cells sorted from blood. Subset described: CD45RA+ positively selected. In nucleotides, the CDR3 is TGTGCCAGCAGTTATTCGAAAGGGCAGAACCCGAACACCGGGGAGCTGTTTTTT. Its translation: CASSYSKGQNPNTGELFF.